This TCR beta chain is from a study of CD8 T cells in Susac syndrome. Random hexamers primed reverse transcription of about 0.5 to 1 ug RNA. TCRdb re-analysed the immunoSEQ multiplex PCR reads in MiXCR, keeping a single row per CDR3 protein. The sample has almost 450,000 distinct CDR3 sequences; more than 80% are singletons. This clonotype was counted once. The CDR3 spans 15 residues. V shed 0 bases, J shed 3 bases, and the junction held 3 bases outside the gene matches. Germline CDR1 MNHEY, CDR2 SMNVEV (reference sequence). The chain recombines TRBV27 with TRBJ2-7, with TRBD2 matching 9 bases. This receptor was taken from a human donor with multiple sclerosis. The sequencing sample was made of CD8+ T cells from PBMCs. The CDR3 DNA follows: TGTGCCAGCAGTTTATCGATAGCGGGAGACTACGAGCAGTACTTC. This translates into CASSLSIAGDYEQYF.